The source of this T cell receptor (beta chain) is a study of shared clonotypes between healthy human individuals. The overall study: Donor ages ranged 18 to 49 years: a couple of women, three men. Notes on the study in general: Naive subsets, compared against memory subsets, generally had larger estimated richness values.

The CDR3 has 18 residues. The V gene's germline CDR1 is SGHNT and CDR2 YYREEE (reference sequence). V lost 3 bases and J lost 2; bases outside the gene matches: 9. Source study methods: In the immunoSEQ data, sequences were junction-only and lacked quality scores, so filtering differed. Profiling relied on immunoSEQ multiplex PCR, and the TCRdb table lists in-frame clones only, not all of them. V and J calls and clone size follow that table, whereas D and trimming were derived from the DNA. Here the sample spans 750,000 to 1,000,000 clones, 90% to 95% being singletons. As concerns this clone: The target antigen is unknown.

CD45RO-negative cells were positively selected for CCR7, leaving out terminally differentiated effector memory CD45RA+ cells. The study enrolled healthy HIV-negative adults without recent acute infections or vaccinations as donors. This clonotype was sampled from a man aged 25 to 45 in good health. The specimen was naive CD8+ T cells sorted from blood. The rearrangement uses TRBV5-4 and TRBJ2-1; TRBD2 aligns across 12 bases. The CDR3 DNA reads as TGTGCCAGCAGCTCGACAAAACTAGCGGGAGGCGCCTACAATGAGCAGTTCTTC. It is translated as CASSSTKLAGGAYNEQFF.